There are a few counts of the clone carrying this TCR beta chain. Antigen specificity is unknown. Looked up from germline, CDR1 is KGHSH and CDR2 is LQKENI. V was shortened by 6 bases and J by 4 bases, with 7 bases between the two germline ends. The CDR3 has 13 amino acids. Unique molecular identifier tags were affixed to discrete cDNA molecules. Via MiXCR, TCRdb re-called the 5' RACE reads, giving one row per CDR3 protein. The sample has 50,000 to 65,000 distinct CDR3 sequences; around 20% are singletons. These data originate in a study of early T cells in non-severe SARS-CoV-2 infection. Overall study context: Unsorted whole-blood RNA was sequenced in bulk, leaving chains unpaired.

Study findings and constraints: VDJdb matching skewed toward anti-spike CD8 responses, missing private and CD4 specificities.

The material was whole blood, obtained at baseline. The rearrangement joins TRBV18 to TRBJ2-6; D gene unclear. The origin of this receptor is an adult who was a healthcare worker with PCR-confirmed SARS-CoV-2 infection or an uninfected control (not recorded which). The CDR3 DNA reads as TGTGCCAGCTCGCCCCAAGGGGCCAACGTCCTGACTTTC. Translating it yields CASSPQGANVLTF.